The present T cell receptor (beta chain) was sequenced within a study of OX40 agonist ivuxolimab in advanced cancers. Findings of the study overall: Compared with CD4+, CD8+ T cells on average had more expanded clones.

Note on this clone: What it recognizes is unknown.

Clones were read by immunoSEQ multiplex PCR, and TCRdb kept only the in-frame ones, dropping some. The sample carries some 35,000 clones, over 80% recorded once. The sequence derives from an adult with an advanced solid tumor such as melanoma, head and neck, liver or kidney cancer. The sample in question was CD4+ or CD8+ T cells sorted from blood, obtained in a trial of the OX40 agonist ivuxolimab.

The DNA for the CDR3 is TGTGCCAGCAGCCTGGCAGACGGGACCCAGTACTTC. Encoded protein: CASSLADGTQYF. The gene calls are TRBV7-9 and TRBJ2-5; D remains unclear. Trimming removed 5 bases from V and 7 bases from J, with 11 bases in between. CDR3 length equals 12 residues. Germline V gene data show CDR1 as SEHNR and CDR2 as FQNEAQ (reference sequence).